This TCR beta chain was identified during a study of blood T cell repertoires in COVID-19. The J segment lost 3 bases and the V segment lost 4 bases, leaving 8 bases of the junction unmatched. CDR3 length equals 16 residues. Germline V gene data show CDR1 as LGHNA and CDR2 as YNFKEQ. Authors' analysis steps: How many nucleated cells were present was estimated from reference gene primer amplification. Method: immunoSEQ multiplex PCR; TCRdb's copy keeps in-frame clones and lacks some. V and J calls and clone size are those listed in that table; D and trimming were worked out from the DNA. The profile shows under 35,000 clones, roughly 90% of them singletons.

The chain employs TRBV4-2 and TRBJ2-3; 9 nucleotides agree with TRBD2. The sample taken for sequencing was peripheral blood. The source of this sequence is a human donor with active COVID-19. The donor label of this sample is uncertain. CDR3 loop: CASSLRRGGRTDTQYF. In DNA, the CDR3 is TGTGCCAGCAGCCTACGGCGGGGGGGCCGAACAGATACGCAGTATTTT.